The 14 T cell receptor beta chains below were found in one sample sequenced in a study of T and B cells in COVID-19 patients (dated by TCRdb to the early 2020s). Genomic DNA extracted from blood, in amounts of roughly 230-550 ng, served as the starting material for amplifying TRB repertoires. Sequencing was carried out with an Illumina MiSeq. Multiplex PCR with BIOMED2 TRB-A/B primer pools was used to amplify the TRB rearrangements. TCRdb applied fastp at Q25 and MiXCR to the public reads, then kept only in-frame beta chains. Each record represents a unique CDR3 protein, reported with the most common genes and DNA among its rows. A total of over 7,000 distinct CDR3 sequences appear in this sample, roughly 30% of them only once. Of the sample, around 5.5% falls within the top ten clones. Specimen: blood. Receptors originate from a human donor who had recovered from COVID-19.

This clonotype was seen a handful of times. The V gene is TRBV5-1, the J gene TRBJ2-7; 11 bases fit TRBD1. The CDR3 is 16 amino acids. J was trimmed by 2 bases and V by 5 bases; bases with no gene match: 9. Germline V lookup: CDR1 SGHRS, CDR2 YFSETQ. CDR3 bases: TGCGCCAGCAGGGAATCCCCGGGACAGGGGGCCTACGAGCAGTACTTC. This codes for CASRESPGQGAYEQYF.

In its sample, this clonotype ranks as medium-sized (0.01 to 0.1%). The chain is built from TRBV6-2 or TRBV6-3 and TRBJ2-3; 10 bases match TRBD2. Germline CDR1 and CDR2: MNHEY and SVGEGT. The J segment lost 6 bases and the V segment lost 8 bases, leaving 14 bases of the junction unmatched. The CDR3 contains 16 residues. CDR3 bases: TGTGCCAGCCATCCGAGACAGCGGGGGGGCGGTGATACGCAGTATTTT. Encoded protein: CASHPRQRGGGDTQYF.

In this sample, this clonotype turned up many times. The rearrangement uses TRBV6-4 and TRBJ1-6, with a possible D match to TRBD1 (6 bases). The germline V and J ends were trimmed by 2 bases and 9 bases, with 14 bases remaining between them. CDR1 and CDR2 (germline): MRHNA, SNTAGT. CDR3 length equals 15 residues. CDR3 nucleotide sequence: TGTGCCAGCAGTGACGGAACAGGGTTCGGTTCACCCCTCCACTTT. This translates into CASSDGTGFGSPLHF.

This clonotype showed up just a few times. This chain uses TRBV6-5 with TRBJ1-3; the D gene is possibly TRBD1 (6 bases). CDR1 and CDR2 (germline): MNHEY, SVGAGI. CDR3 size: 13 residues. V lost 6 bases and J 5 bases, leaving 11 bases between the germline ends. The CDR3 protein is CASRGTTRNTIYF. The CDR3 nucleotides read TGTGCCAGCAGGGGGACAACCCGAAACACCATATATTTT.

V usage is TRBV7-9 and J usage is TRBJ2-5; D is undetermined. V dropped 5 bases and J dropped 5 bases, with 15 bases sitting between them. Germline CDR1 and CDR2: SEHNR and FQNEAQ (reference sequence). This CDR3 has 14 amino acids. The CDR3 sequence is CASSTRGVFETQYF. CDR3 coding DNA: TGTGCCAGCAGCACGCGTGGGGTGTTTGAGACCCAGTACTTC.

This clonotype was detected many times. This chain connects TRBV19 to TRBJ1-1; D ambiguous. V lost 7 bases and J lost 1, with 7 bases in between. CDR1 LNHDA and CDR2 SQIVND come from the germline V gene (reference sequence). The length of the CDR3 is 12 residues. The CDR3 loop is CASNRRNTEAFF. The CDR3 DNA reads TGTGCCAGTAACCGACGGAACACTGAAGCTTTCTTT.

The chain has TRBV4-3 and TRBJ1-6; D perhaps matches TRBD1 (5 bases). The CDR3 sequence is 15 residues long. The germline V gene has CDR1 LGHNA and CDR2 YSLEER. With 0 bases removed from V and 7 bases from J, the gap between germline ends came to 10 bases. CDR3 region: CASSQEYGDNSPLHF. The CDR3 DNA sequence: TGCGCCAGCAGCCAAGAGTACGGGGACAATTCACCCCTCCACTTT.

This clonotype is medium-sized within its sample. This chain links TRBV19 with TRBJ1-6; D may be TRBD1 (6 bases). V lost 3 bases and J lost 8, with 14 bases in between. The CDR3 consists of 15 residues. Per the germline V gene, CDR1 is LNHDA and CDR2 is SQIVND (reference sequence). CDR3 in amino acids: CASSIGGNEYSPLHF. CDR3 nucleotides: TGTGCCAGTAGTATCGGGGGCAACGAATATTCACCCCTCCACTTT.

The chain employs TRBV4-3 and TRBJ2-3; D is perhaps TRBD2 (5 bases). V dropped 1 base and J dropped 11 bases, with 13 bases sitting between them. The CDR3 sequence is 13 residues long. Germline CDR1 is LGHNA and CDR2 is YSLEER. CDR3: CASSQVLGEVQYF. The CDR3 DNA reads as TGCGCCAGCAGCCAAGTGTTGGGAGAGGTGCAGTATTTT.

As for this clonotype: This likely comes from a read error, as the CDR3 has no conserved phenylalanine or tryptophan at its end. The V call is TRBV18, the J call TRBJ2-3, with 7 bases fitting TRBD1. The V segment lost 2 bases and the J segment 3 bases; nucleotides outside the gene matches: 5. The germline V gene encodes CDR1 KGHSH and CDR2 LQKENI. This CDR3 has 15 amino acids. The CDR3 is CASSPWTGTTDTQYL. In DNA form, the CDR3 reads TGTGCCAGCTCACCATGGACAGGAACGACAGATACGCAGTATTTA.

By share, this clonotype counts as medium-sized (0.01 to 0.1%). The V gene is TRBV6-6, the J gene TRBJ2-1; TRBD2 agrees at 9 bases. V shed 6 bases and J 1 base; nucleotides not matched to a gene: 4. There are 15 residues in the CDR3. Germline CDR1 reads MNHNY; CDR2 reads SVGAGI (reference sequence). The CDR3 bases are TGTGCCAGCAGCCAGCGGGGGGCTTCCTACAATGAGCAGTTCTTC. Its protein is CASSQRGASYNEQFF.

This sequence joins TRBV11-2 and TRBJ1-3, with D hard to call. V was trimmed by 0 bases and J by 0 bases, leaving 3 bases between them. The germline V gene encodes CDR1 SGHAT and CDR2 FQNNGV. This CDR3 region has 14 residues. CDR3 amino acids: CASSLEVSGNTIYF. The CDR3 nucleotides are TGTGCCAGCAGCTTAGAGGTCTCTGGAAACACCATATATTTT.

V usage is TRBV20-1 and J usage is TRBJ2-3, with 9 bases that match TRBD2. The CDR3 totals 16 residues. V lost 0 bases to trimming and J lost 1 base; unmatched junction nucleotides: 5. Germline CDR1 DFQATT, CDR2 SNEGSKA (reference sequence). The CDR3 sequence: CSARDGVAGGTDTQYF. For the CDR3, the DNA is TGCAGTGCTAGAGACGGGGTAGCGGGGGGCACAGATACGCAGTATTTT.

The rearrangement uses TRBV28 and TRBJ2-7; 8 bases align to TRBD1. The V segment lost 6 bases and the J segment 1 base; nucleotides outside the gene matches: 8. CDR1 is MDHEN and CDR2 is SYDVKM in the germline V gene. This CDR3 is 15 amino acids long. CDR3 residues: CASSLGTGPSYEQYV. For the CDR3, the DNA is TGTGCCAGCAGCCTGGGGACAGGCCCATCCTACGAGCAGTACGTC.